A selection of T cell receptor beta chains follows, all from one sample in a study of cytomegalovirus exposure and HLA in healthy donors. Clones were read by immunoSEQ multiplex PCR, and TCRdb kept only the in-frame ones, dropping some. The sample carries over 120,000 clones, roughly 89% recorded once. Sequences were obtained from PBMCs. The source is a man aged 18-30 years in good health and CMV-seropositive. Both conserved end residues are part of each CDR3. The D gene is left open where the match is weak. Clone size, where shown, is once, few, many, or a class for clones that have expanded.

CASSRGQGTMNTEAFF	TGCGCCAGCAGCCGCGGACAGGGGACCATGAACACTGAAGCTTTCTTT	TRBD1	TRBJ1-1	once	TRBV4-1
CSVDRAGVNTEAFF	TGCAGCGTTGATCGAGCGGGGGTTAACACTGAAGCTTTCTTT	.	TRBJ1-1	.	TRBV29-1
CASSLVYRGNTEAFF	TGCGCCAGCAGCTTGGTGTACAGGGGTAACACTGAAGCTTTCTTT	TRBD1	TRBJ1-1	.	TRBV5-1
CASSYGRAYEQYF	TGTGCCAGCAGTTACGGGAGGGCCTACGAGCAGTACTTC	TRBD2	TRBJ2-7	.	TRBV6-6
CASSSGQALTIYF	TGTGCCAGCAGCTCGGGACAGGCCCTCACCATATATTTT	TRBD1	TRBJ1-3	.	TRBV7-9
CASSRGSLTPMELFF	TGCGCCAGCAGCCGGGGCAGTCTTACCCCCATGGAGCTGTTTTTT	.	TRBJ2-2	.	TRBV4-1
CASSPGQSATNEKLFF	TGTGCCAGCAGCCCGGGACAATCTGCAACTAATGAAAAACTGTTTTTT	.	TRBJ1-4	.	TRBV5-8
CAWSLPTGNYGYTF	TGTGCCTGGAGTTTACCGACGGGAAACTATGGCTACACCTTC	.	TRBJ1-2	.	TRBV30
CASRLAGATDTQYF	TGTGCCAGTCGGTTAGCGGGGGCCACAGATACGCAGTATTTT	TRBD2	TRBJ2-3	.	TRBV6-1
CASSLLLGGQPQHF	TGCGCCAGCAGCTTGCTCCTGGGGGGTCAGCCCCAGCATTTT	.	TRBJ1-5	once	TRBV5-1
CAWNRGIVSDEKLFF	TGTGCCTGGAACCGAGGGATCGTGTCAGATGAAAAACTGTTTTTT	.	TRBJ1-4	.	TRBV30
CASSLNRDTSLNTEAFF	TGTGCCAGCAGCCTCAACCGGGACACCAGCCTAAACACTGAAGCTTTCTTT	.	TRBJ1-1	.	TRBV5-8
CASRAPGQGPSPLHF	TGTGCCAGCAGGGCCCCGGGACAGGGCCCCTCACCCCTCCACTTT	TRBD1	TRBJ1-6	once	TRBV6-6
CASNHLVQGGTEAFF	TGCGCCAGCAATCACCTTGTACAGGGAGGGACTGAAGCTTTCTTT	.	TRBJ1-1	.	TRBV4-1
CAWSPLSTGGSGYTF	TGTGCCTGGAGTCCGTTATCGACAGGGGGCAGCGGCTACACCTTC	TRBD1	TRBJ1-2	once	TRBV30
CASSQEPSGSTGELFF	TGTGCCAGCAGCCAAGAGCCTAGCGGGAGTACCGGGGAGCTGTTTTTT	TRBD2	TRBJ2-2	once	TRBV4-2
CASSYSTGGETQYF	TGTGCCAGCAGTTACTCGACCGGGGGGGAGACCCAGTACTTC	TRBD2	TRBJ2-5	.	TRBV6-6
CASSSTGNTEAFF	TGTGCCAGCAGTTCTACGGGGAACACTGAAGCTTTCTTT	.	TRBJ1-1	.	TRBV6-6
CASSSLTGQDYTF	TGTGCCAGCAGTTCCCTAACCGGACAGGACTACACCTTC	TRBD1	TRBJ1-2	few	TRBV28
CASSQMVWGTRDNEQFF	TGCGCCAGCAGCCAGATGGTGTGGGGGACTAGGGACAATGAGCAGTTCTTC	TRBD2	TRBJ2-1	.	TRBV4-1
CASSVSGGELFF	TGTGCCAGCAGCGTTAGCGGCGGGGAGCTGTTTTTT	.	TRBJ2-2	.	TRBV9
CAWSGTGDYGYTF	TGTGCCTGGAGTGGAACCGGGGACTATGGCTACACCTTC	.	TRBJ1-2	.	TRBV30